The 31 T cell receptor beta chains reported below all come from one sample, sequenced in a study of CXCR3-negative and CXCR3-positive naive CD8 T cells. Via 5' RACE with UMI labels, TRB cDNA libraries were prepared. One entry per CDR3 protein, without DNA, is what TCRdb gives after re-calling the 5' RACE reads. This sample contains about 62,000 distinct CDR3 sequences. Material: naive CXCR3- CD8+ T cells from blood. Sample subset: CD45RO-CCR7+CD27+CD95- naive CD8+ T cells lacking CXCR3 (TNR3-). These TCRs come from a human donor in good health. Some clones in this sample may be carry-over from other donors' samples.

The chain is built from TRBV4-3 and TRBJ2-1. CDR3 length: 15 residues. In germline, CDR1 is LGHNA, CDR2 YSLEER. The CDR3 is CASSQEGGSYNEQFF.

This rearrangement joins TRBV6-4 to TRBJ2-3; TCRdb gives TRBD1 as the D gene, but with no DNA this cannot be confirmed. CDR1 MRHNA and CDR2 SNTAGT come from the germline V gene. The CDR3 has 14 amino acids. CDR3 protein: CASSEGDSTDTQYF.

This rearrangement joins TRBV29-1 to TRBJ2-2; TCRdb designates TRBD2, a call that cannot be tested without DNA. This CDR3 is 16 amino acids long. Germline lookup yields CDR1 SQVTM and CDR2 ANQGSEA. CDR3 sequence reads: CSVVLAGGPEAGELFF.

The V and J genes are TRBV19 and TRBJ1-1; TCRdb returns TRBD1, unconfirmable since there is no DNA. Germline V gives CDR1 LNHDA, CDR2 SQIVND (reference sequence). The length of the CDR3 is 16 residues. CDR3 in amino acids: CASSEDSGSKNTEAFF. The full variable domain, with the rest looked up from reference TRBV19 and TRBJ1-1, is DGGITQSPKYLFRKEGQNVTLSCEQNLNHDAMYWYRQDPGQGLRLIYYSQIVNDFQKGDIAEGYSVSREKKESFPLTVTSAQKNPTAFYLCASSEDSGSKNTEAFFGQGTRLTVV.

The CDR3 reads CASSYSGGEQFF. The gene calls are TRBV6-5 and TRBJ2-1; no DNA is available, so the TRBD1 call from TCRdb remains unchecked. The CDR3 covers 12 residues. Germline CDR1 is MNHEY and CDR2 is SVGAGI.

The chain is built from TRBV6-5 and TRBJ2-1; TCRdb's assignment of TRBD2 cannot be checked, as there is no DNA. The CDR3 has 15 amino acids. CDR1 and CDR2 (germline): MNHEY, SVGAGI. The CDR3 loop reads CASRQSGVAYNEQFF.

This chain uses TRBV29-1 with TRBJ1-2. In germline, CDR1 is SQVTM, CDR2 ANQGSEA. CDR3 length equals 11 residues. The CDR3 here is CSVVGDYGYTF.

The chain links TRBV7-8 to TRBJ1-4; the TRBD1 assignment by TCRdb is unverifiable without DNA. There are 22 residues in the CDR3. The germline CDR1 and CDR2 sequences are SGHVS and FQNEAQ. Here the CDR3 reads CASSGTFERGASRIFANEKLFF.

The J gene is TRBJ2-1, the V gene TRBV5-1; the TCRdb D gene call, TRBD2, has no DNA to confirm it. CDR3 length: 16 residues. Germline-derived CDR1 and CDR2 are SGHRS and YFSETQ. The CDR3 is CASSWSLAGGYNEQFF.

The chain has TRBV6-5 and TRBJ2-1. Germline CDR1 MNHEY, CDR2 SVGAGI. This CDR3 is 13 amino acids long. This CDR3 reads CASSYAIYNEQFF.

J is TRBJ1-5 and V is TRBV20-1; TCRdb's D gene call, TRBD1, goes unchecked for lack of DNA. The CDR3 has 15 residues. Germline V gene lookup returns CDR1 DFQATT and CDR2 SNEGSKA (reference sequence). The CDR3 reads CSARDLDSSNQPQHF.

V is TRBV7-3 and J is TRBJ2-1; TCRdb reports TRBD2, a call that lacks DNA to check it against. CDR3 length: 15 amino acids. The germline CDR1 and CDR2 sequences are SGHTA and FQGTGA. The CDR3 sequence is CASKASGGPADEQFF.

The J gene is TRBJ2-2, the V gene TRBV27; TCRdb names TRBD1, which stays unverified in the absence of DNA. From germline, CDR1 is MNHEY and CDR2 SMNVEV (reference sequence). The CDR3 loop spans 15 amino acids. Here the CDR3 reads CASSYYGGSTGELFF.

This rearrangement joins TRBV7-3 to TRBJ1-5; TCRdb designates TRBD1, a call that cannot be tested without DNA. The CDR3 runs 15 residues. The V gene's germline CDR1 is SGHTA and CDR2 FQGTGA. The chain's CDR3 is CASSSDDRVNQPQHF.

This chain uses TRBV10-3 with TRBJ2-7; TCRdb's D call, TRBD1, is unchecked because there is no DNA. The CDR3 is 15 residues long. Germline CDR1 and CDR2: ENHRY and SYGVKD. The CDR3 sequence is CAISESEGEVDEQYF.

The chain uses TRBV28 and TRBJ1-4; TCRdb calls TRBD1, which cannot be checked without DNA. CDR1 is MDHEN and CDR2 is SYDVKM in the germline V gene. The CDR3 runs to 15 residues. CDR3 sequence: CASSRQGEANEKLFF.

V and J are TRBV3-1 and TRBJ2-2; TCRdb calls TRBD1, which cannot be checked without DNA. This CDR3 has 17 amino acids. From germline, CDR1 is LGHDT and CDR2 YNNKEL (reference sequence). The CDR3 sequence: CASSQVSRTENTGELFF.

This chain joins TRBV12-3 or TRBV12-4 and TRBJ1-2; there is no DNA to check the TCRdb D call of TRBD1. This CDR3 spans 16 amino acids. CDR3 residues: CASSLGGAGDLYGYTF.

The CDR3 loop reads CASSQDSSYEQYF. The V call is TRBV4-3, the J call TRBJ2-7. This CDR3 region has 13 residues. The V gene's germline CDR1 is LGHNA and CDR2 YSLEER.

The gene calls are TRBV29-1 and TRBJ2-1; TCRdb gives TRBD2 as the D gene, but with no DNA this cannot be confirmed. The CDR3 has 14 amino acids. Germline-derived CDR1 and CDR2 are SQVTM and ANQGSEA. The CDR3 sequence is CSGYLAGAEDEQFF.

The chain recombines TRBV7-9 with TRBJ1-5; TCRdb's D call, TRBD1, is unchecked because there is no DNA. Germline loops: CDR1 SEHNR, CDR2 FQNEAQ (reference sequence). The CDR3 is 14 amino acids. The CDR3 protein is CASSDHRGLQPQHF.

The CDR3 is CASSLRGIVTEAFF. The chain links TRBV5-5 to TRBJ1-1; TCRdb's D call of TRBD1 is untestable without DNA. This CDR3 is built from 14 residues. The germline CDR1 and CDR2 sequences are SGHKS and YYEKEE (reference sequence).

The CDR3 spells CASSPPTGRSYNEQFF. The V gene is TRBV9, the J gene TRBJ2-1; TCRdb selects TRBD1, and the lack of DNA leaves this call unchecked. The CDR3 sequence is 16 residues long. Germline assignment: CDR1 SGDLS and CDR2 YYNGEE.

The J gene is TRBJ2-3, the V gene TRBV4-3; TCRdb returns TRBD2, unconfirmable since there is no DNA. This CDR3 is 13 amino acids long. Germline V CDR1 and CDR2: LGHNA, YSLEER. The CDR3 protein is CASSPGGGDTQYF.

J is TRBJ2-1 and V is TRBV29-1; TCRdb outputs TRBD2, but without DNA this stays unchecked. The CDR3 length is 14 residues. Germline assignment: CDR1 SQVTM and CDR2 ANQGSEA. CDR3 residues: CSAAGGSSYNEQFF.

The rearrangement uses TRBV5-1 and TRBJ2-3. The CDR3 runs to 14 residues. The germline V gene has CDR1 SGHRS and CDR2 YFSETQ. The CDR3 is CASSLVGNRDTQYF.

The chain's CDR3 is CASSPVSLAKATQYF. The chain uses TRBV18 and TRBJ2-5; TCRdb picks TRBD2, but there is no DNA to check that call. The CDR3 consists of 15 residues. The germline gives CDR1 KGHSH, CDR2 LQKENI.

The chain links TRBV7-7 to TRBJ2-1; the TCRdb call, TRBD1, lacks DNA for checking. The length of the CDR3 is 16 residues. Germline lookup yields CDR1 SSHAT and CDR2 FNYEAQ (reference sequence). CDR3 protein: CASSPSPLGGRNEQFF.

J is TRBJ1-4 and V is TRBV29-1. This CDR3 region has 17 residues. Per the germline V gene, CDR1 is SQVTM and CDR2 is ANQGSEA. CDR3 in amino acids: CSVELMREGLDNEKLFF.

J is TRBJ2-1 and V is TRBV7-2; TCRdb reports TRBD1, a call that lacks DNA to check it against. The CDR3 length is 14 residues. Germline V gene lookup returns CDR1 SGHTA and CDR2 FQGNSA. The CDR3: CASSPAWDLDEQFF. The complete variable domain, with remaining parts taken from reference TRBV7-2 and TRBJ2-1, reads GAGVSQSPSNKVTEKGKDVELRCDPISGHTALYWYRQSLGQGLEFLIYFQGNSAPDKSGLPSDRFSAERTGGSVSTLTIQRTQQEDSAVYLCASSPAWDLDEQFFGPGTRLTVL.

V and J are TRBV4-2 and TRBJ2-5; TCRdb's D call, TRBD1, is unchecked because there is no DNA. The CDR3 length is 16 residues. Germline CDR1 LGHNA, CDR2 YNFKEQ. CDR3 loop: CASSQIGQGYQETQYF.